This T cell receptor (beta chain) came from a study of Graves' ophthalmopathy and Graves' hyperthyroidism. Study-level results: The model predicted ophthalmopathy progression with 60% to 71% sensitivity and around 72% specificity. Detected in blood as well were most expanded thyroid clonotypes with frequency above 0.001.

TCR beta CDR3 amplification used RNA transcripts. HTBI primers were used in a first-round RT-PCR, which preceded a second-round multiplex PCR. Using its own MiXCR run on the multiplex PCR reads, TCRdb lists one record per CDR3 protein. The sample lists some 750,000 distinct CDR3 sequences; roughly 40% were seen once. The CDR3 spans 14 residues. V lost 2 bases to trimming and J lost 8 bases; unmatched junction nucleotides: 5. Germline CDR1 and CDR2: MGHDK and SYGVNS. With regard to this clonotype: Its antigen is as yet unknown.

This chain joins TRBV25-1 and TRBJ1-4; TRBD1 matches at 7 bases. The sequence was obtained from an adult man with Graves' ophthalmopathy. Sequencing was performed on peripheral blood. Written as DNA, the CDR3 is TGTGCCAGCAGTGAACAGACAGGGATAGAAAAACTGTTTTTT. Its protein product is CASSEQTGIEKLFF. The full variable domain, its missing parts supplied by reference TRBV25-1 and TRBJ1-4, is EADIYQTPRYLVIGTGKKITLECSQTMGHDKMYWYQQDPGMELHLIHYSYGVNSTEKGDLSSESTVSRIRTEHFPLTLESARPSHTSQYLCASSEQTGIEKLFFGSGTQLSVL.